This TCR beta chain was profiled in a study of spatial heterogeneity in lung cancer. Noted time point: sample taken at primary tumor resection. TCRdb reanalysed the 5' RACE reads using MiXCR and keeps one entry per CDR3 protein. The table records roughly 40,000 distinct CDR3 sequences, over 6.5% of them present only once. This clonotype was counted many times. This CDR3 is built from 15 residues. V shed 7 bases, J shed 1 base, and the junction held 8 bases outside the gene matches. Germline CDR1 SQVTM, CDR2 ANQGSEA. Sequenced here: PBMCs, sampled at surgery. J is TRBJ2-3 and V is TRBV29-1, with 10 bases lining up with TRBD1. The TCR was taken from a female donor with early-stage non-small cell lung cancer. For the CDR3, the DNA is TGCAGCGCCTCCCCGGGGACAGGGGGCACAGATACGCAGTATTTT. Translation: CSASPGTGGTDTQYF.